The 20 T cell receptor beta chains below were found in one sample sequenced in a study of blood T cell repertoires in COVID-19. Assay used: immunoSEQ multiplex PCR; TCRdb lists only in-frame clones, some missing. The repertoire holds a few hundred thousand clones, with around 88% as singletons. The source material was peripheral blood. The receptors shown here come from a man older than 75 with acute or convalescent COVID-19.

The chain has TRBV2 and TRBJ1-2; 8 bases are a match to TRBD1. CDR3 length: 14 amino acids. With 6 bases clipped from V and 2 bases from J, the junction kept 5 bases outside the gene matches. Looked up from germline, CDR1 is SNHLY and CDR2 is FYNNEI. CDR3 in amino acids: CASSGQGLNYGYTF. The CDR3 DNA is TGTGCCAGCAGCGGACAGGGATTAAACTATGGCTACACCTTC.

The chain joins TRBV5-1 to TRBJ2-2, with 9 bases identical to TRBD1. V trimming: 0 bases; J trimming: 5 bases; junction bases outside the gene matches: 2. The length of the CDR3 is 15 residues. Germline CDR1 reads SGHRS; CDR2 reads YFSETQ. This CDR3 reads CASSLGQGGTGELFF. The DNA of the CDR3 is TGCGCCAGCAGCTTGGGACAGGGGGGAACCGGGGAGCTGTTTTTT.

This chain joins TRBV6-2 or TRBV6-3 and TRBJ2-1; 8 bases align to TRBD2. V lost 0 bases, J lost 7 bases, and 8 bases stayed unmatched. The germline V gene has CDR1 MNHEY and CDR2 SVGEGT. This CDR3 is 16 amino acids long. The CDR3 here is CASSYSAGGLGNEQFF. The CDR3 nucleotides are TGTGCCAGCAGTTACTCCGCGGGGGGCCTGGGGAATGAGCAGTTCTTC.

The chain employs TRBV19 and TRBJ1-4; 9 bases fit TRBD1. The CDR3 contains 19 residues. V gave up 3 bases and J gave up 6 bases; unmatched junction bases: 17. The V gene's germline CDR1 is LNHDA and CDR2 SQIVND (reference sequence). The CDR3: CASSIERDRVMGAYEKLFF. For the CDR3, the DNA is TGTGCCAGTAGTATTGAACGGGACAGGGTAATGGGAGCTTATGAAAAACTGTTTTTT. Complete variable domain (other parts from reference TRBV19 and TRBJ1-4): DGGITQSPKYLFRKEGQNVTLSCEQNLNHDAMYWYRQDPGQGLRLIYYSQIVNDFQKGDIAEGYSVSREKKESFPLTVTSAQKNPTAFYLCASSIERDRVMGAYEKLFFGSGTQLSVL.

The chain couples TRBV21-1 to TRBJ1-5. TRBV21-1 is listed as a pseudogene. The CDR3 is 16 residues long. CDR3 sequence reads: CASSSERYCSNQPQHF. DNA of the CDR3: TGTGCCAGCAGCTCGGAGCGCTATTGTAGCAATCAGCCCCAGCATTTT.

CDR3 bases: TGCGCCAGCAGCTTTCGGCAGGCGAACACCGGGGAGCTGTTTTTT. Amino acids: CASSFRQANTGELFF. The chain carries TRBV5-1 and TRBJ2-2; D gene ambiguous. Looked up from germline, CDR1 is SGHRS and CDR2 is YFSETQ. CDR3 length: 15 amino acids. Between the trimmed V and J ends, which lost 2 bases and 0 bases, there was a span of 8 bases. The full variable domain, its missing parts supplied by reference TRBV5-1 and TRBJ2-2, is KAGVTQTPRYLIKTRGQQVTLSCSPISGHRSVSWYQQTPGQGLQFLFEYFSETQRNKGNFPGRFSGRQFSNSRSEMNVSTLELGDSALYLCASSFRQANTGELFFGEGSRLTVL.

The count of this clone is one. CDR3 in DNA: TGTGCCAGCAGCCGTAGCCGAACCACAGATACGCAGTATTTT. This codes for CASSRSRTTDTQYF. V usage is TRBV7-3 and J usage is TRBJ2-3; D ambiguous. V was trimmed by 5 bases and J by 2 bases, leaving 11 bases between them. This CDR3 contains 14 residues. Germline V gene data show CDR1 as SGHTA and CDR2 as FQGTGA.

This clone appeared once. This rearrangement joins TRBV5-6 to TRBJ2-2; 8 nucleotides agree with TRBD2. Germline V gene lookup returns CDR1 SGHDT and CDR2 YYEEEE. With V trimmed by 7 bases and J by 5 bases, 7 bases remained unmatched. This CDR3 has 14 residues. The CDR3 DNA reads as TGTGCCAGCCTCCGGGGGGGGTCGACCGGGGAGCTGTTTTTT. Residues: CASLRGGSTGELFF.

The V and J genes are TRBV7-6 and TRBJ2-1; TRBD2 matches at 10 bases. CDR1 and CDR2 from the germline V gene are SGHVS and FNYEAQ. Losses at the gene ends were 5 bases for V and 4 bases for J; bases not matched to a gene: 5. The CDR3 contains 15 residues. The CDR3 DNA sequence: TGTGCCAGCAGCCCCAGACTAGCGGGTTACAATGAGCAGTTCTTC. Encoded protein: CASSPRLAGYNEQFF.

The CDR3 loop reads CASSLWGRNTGELFF. The CDR3 nucleotides read TGCGCCAGCAGCTTGTGGGGCAGGAACACCGGGGAGCTGTTTTTT. The gene calls are TRBV5-1 and TRBJ2-2, with D maybe TRBD1 (5 bases). V lost 1 base and J 1 base, leaving 8 bases between the germline ends. Germline V lookup: CDR1 SGHRS, CDR2 YFSETQ. The CDR3 consists of 15 residues.

The rearrangement links TRBV3-1 (or the pseudogene TRBV3-2) to TRBJ2-7, with 7 bases that match TRBD1. The CDR3 is 13 residues long. Germline V gene lookup returns CDR1 LGHDT and CDR2 YNNKEL (reference sequence). V lost 4 bases, J lost 2 bases, and 2 bases stayed unmatched. This chain's CDR3 is CASSPGQTYEQYF. The DNA of the CDR3 is TGTGCCAGCAGCCCGGGACAGACCTACGAGCAGTACTTC.

As concerns this clone: At one boundary the junction diverges from the germline segment, which might be a read error. The chain employs TRBV29-1 and TRBJ1-2; D is unclear. The germline V gene encodes CDR1 SQVTM and CDR2 ANQGSEA. This CDR3 spans 8 amino acids. The CDR3 loop is CSAEEGSF. CDR3 bases: TGCAGCGCCGAGGAAGGTTCCTTC.

The chain uses TRBV5-1 and TRBJ1-2; D is possibly TRBD1 (5 bases). The CDR3 length is 16 residues. The germline V and J ends were trimmed by 3 bases and 0 bases, with 15 bases remaining between them. CDR1 is SGHRS, CDR2 YFSETQ, per germline. In DNA form, the CDR3 reads TGCGCCAGCAGCTCTAATGCAGGGCAAGCTAACTATGGCTACACCTTC. This gives the protein CASSSNAGQANYGYTF.

This rearrangement joins TRBV9 to TRBJ2-5; 7 nucleotides agree with TRBD1. The CDR3 extends over 15 amino acids. The V and J ends lost 4 bases and 4 bases, in that order; junction bases with no gene match: 10. The germline V gene has CDR1 SGDLS and CDR2 YYNGEE. The CDR3, as DNA: TGTGCCAGCAGCTTCCGGGACAGTTACGTAGAGACCCAGTACTTC. It codes for CASSFRDSYVETQYF.

The chain joins TRBV3-1 (or the pseudogene TRBV3-2) to TRBJ2-5; D is undetermined. In germline, CDR1 is LGHDT, CDR2 YNNKEL (reference sequence). V was trimmed by 1 base and J by 4 bases, leaving 13 bases between them. This CDR3 spans 15 amino acids. CDR3 in DNA: TGTGCCAGCAGCCAAGCTTTCAGACTTGGAGAGACCCAGTACTTC. Translating gives CASSQAFRLGETQYF.

The chain employs TRBV6-1 and TRBJ2-7; 7 bases agree with TRBD1. Per germline, CDR1 MNHNS and CDR2 SASEGT. The V segment lost 2 bases and the J segment 4 bases; nucleotides outside the gene matches: 8. The CDR3 has 15 amino acids. This CDR3 reads CASSERRQGPYEQYF. DNA for the CDR3: TGTGCCAGCAGTGAAAGGAGACAGGGACCGTACGAGCAGTACTTC.

This clone was recorded only once. Other nucleotide sequences from this sample produce the same CDR3. The V gene is TRBV5-1, the J gene TRBJ2-3; 9 nucleotides align to TRBD2. The CDR3 runs 15 residues. The J segment lost 0 bases and the V segment lost 2 bases, leaving 1 base of the junction unmatched. In germline, CDR1 is SGHRS, CDR2 YFSETQ. The CDR3 coding sequence is TGCGCCAGCAGCTTTCTAGCGGGGAGCACAGATACGCAGTATTTT. This codes for CASSFLAGSTDTQYF.

Regarding this clone: The same CDR3 can be traced to other DNA sequences in this sample. The chain links TRBV18 to TRBJ1-1; 7 nucleotides line up with TRBD1. Germline values: CDR1 KGHSH, CDR2 LQKENI. V dropped 3 bases and J dropped 3; count of bases not matched to a gene: 7. CDR3 length: 15 amino acids. The CDR3 nucleotides are TGTGCCAGCTCACCCGGAATAACAGGGGACACTGAAGCTTTCTTT. Its protein is CASSPGITGDTEAFF.

The table lists this clone with a count of one. The chain joins TRBV29-1 to TRBJ2-5; 12 bases align to TRBD2. V dropped 7 bases and J dropped 5; count of bases not matched to a gene: 8. CDR3 size: 14 residues. Per germline, CDR1 SQVTM and CDR2 ANQGSEA. This CDR3 is CSARLAGGRETQYF. The CDR3 nucleotides are TGCAGCGCACGCCTAGCGGGGGGGCGTGAGACCCAGTACTTC.

The chain recombines TRBV6-6 with TRBJ2-2; D gene uncertain. This CDR3 contains 14 residues. The germline V gene encodes CDR1 MNHNY and CDR2 SVGAGI (reference sequence). V was shortened by 6 bases and J by 4 bases, with 12 bases between the two germline ends. This CDR3 reads CASSYDFPTGELFF. In nucleotides, the CDR3 is TGTGCCAGCAGCTACGACTTCCCCACCGGGGAGCTGTTTTTT.